Listed here are 27 T cell receptor beta chains from one sample, sequenced in a study of T cells in tuberculosis. Generated by immunoSEQ multiplex PCR, the TCRdb table keeps only in-frame clones and is missing some. Seen here are 25,000 to 35,000 clones, roughly 94% observed once, and the top ten hold around 7%. Sample time point: new active TB diagnosis, blood taken before or within 7 days of starting treatment. Sequenced material: PBMCs, taken at tuberculosis diagnosis. The receptors shown here come from an adult with tuberculosis.

This chain links TRBV13 with TRBJ2-7; 8 bases are a match to TRBD1. The germline V gene encodes CDR1 PRHDT and CDR2 FYEKMQ (reference sequence). Trimming removed 5 bases from V and 4 bases from J; junction bases left unmatched: 4. The CDR3 totals 13 residues. The CDR3 reads CASSHRTGYEQYF. Written as DNA, the CDR3 is TGTGCCAGCAGCCACCGGACAGGGTACGAGCAGTACTTC.

This clone occurred once. This chain connects TRBV2 to TRBJ2-6; 8 nucleotides line up with TRBD1. Germline values: CDR1 SNHLY, CDR2 FYNNEI. V lost 5 bases to trimming and J lost 2 bases; unmatched junction nucleotides: 2. The CDR3 spans 15 residues. CDR3 sequence: CASSSQGAGANVLTF. The CDR3 region has the DNA TGTGCCAGCAGTTCACAGGGGGCTGGGGCCAACGTCCTGACTTTC. The full variable domain, its missing parts supplied by reference TRBV2 and TRBJ2-6, is EPEVTQTPSHQVTQMGQEVILRCVPISNHLYFYWYRQILGQKVEFLVSFYNNEISEKSEIFDDQFSVERPDGSNFTLKIRSTKLEDSAMYFCASSSQGAGANVLTFGAGSRLTVL.

The chain joins TRBV7-2 to TRBJ2-7; 10 bases align to TRBD2. The CDR3 runs 16 residues. Germline trimming cut 6 bases from V and 3 bases from J; bases unmatched to any gene: 11. Germline V gives CDR1 SGHTA, CDR2 FQGNSA. The CDR3 nucleotides read TGTGCCAGCAGTCCAGTTGGAGCGGGGGGGCTCTACGAGCAGTACTTC. The encoded protein is CASSPVGAGGLYEQYF.

This sequence joins TRBV21-1 and TRBJ2-2; no check of the table's D call, TRBD2, against the DNA was made. TRBV21-1 is a documented pseudogene. The CDR3 runs 15 residues. CDR3 amino acids: CASSNVGGEAGELFF. Written as DNA, the CDR3 is TGTGCCAGCAGCAACGTGGGAGGCGAAGCCGGGGAGCTGTTTTTT.

This chain links TRBV4-3 with TRBJ2-7; D perhaps matches TRBD2 (7 bases). This CDR3 has 16 residues. Germline V gives CDR1 LGHNA, CDR2 YSLEER. The V gene lost 0 bases and the J gene lost 0 bases, with 12 bases spanning the gap. In nucleotides, the CDR3 is TGCGCCAGCAGCCAAGATCTGAGGGGGGGCTCCTACGAGCAGTACTTC. This sequence encodes CASSQDLRGGSYEQYF.

This sequence joins TRBV5-4 and TRBJ2-1, with unresolved D. This CDR3 has 12 amino acids. Per the germline V gene, CDR1 is SGHNT and CDR2 is YYREEE (reference sequence). The ends were cut back, 2 bases at V and 5 bases at J, with 5 bases in the middle. CDR3 loop: CASSFPNNEQFF. CDR3 DNA: TGTGCCAGCAGCTTTCCCAACAATGAGCAGTTCTTC.

This chain connects TRBV15 to TRBJ2-2; D unresolved. Deletions cut 2 bases from V and 5 bases from J, with 9 bases between. The CDR3 totals 14 residues. Per the germline V gene, CDR1 is LNHNV and CDR2 is YYDKDF (reference sequence). The CDR3 DNA reads as TGTGCCACCAGCAGAATACGAGGTACCGGGGAGCTGTTTTTT. As protein: CATSRIRGTGELFF.

The chain uses TRBV6-1 and TRBJ2-1; TRBD2 matches 13 bases. The CDR3 runs 15 residues. Per germline, CDR1 MNHNS and CDR2 SASEGT. Trimming removed 3 bases from V and 5 bases from J; junction bases left unmatched: 1. The CDR3 coding sequence is TGTGCCAGCAGTGAGGGACTAGCGGGACACAATGAGCAGTTCTTC. This translates into CASSEGLAGHNEQFF.

V usage is TRBV18 and J usage is TRBJ1-1, with TRBD1 matching over 8 bases. CDR1 and CDR2 (germline): KGHSH, LQKENI. V lost 3 bases and J lost 0; bases outside the gene matches: 6. The length of the CDR3 is 16 residues. CDR3 residues: CASSPGTGNMNTEAFF. For the CDR3, the DNA is TGTGCCAGCTCACCGGGGACAGGCAACATGAACACTGAAGCTTTCTTT.

Worth noting for this clone: Other DNA sequences in this sample translate to the same CDR3. J is TRBJ2-2 and V is TRBV27, with TRBD1 matching over 10 bases. This CDR3 comprises 15 residues. Trimming at V came to 5 bases and at J to 9 bases, leaving 9 bases not matched to a gene. Germline V gene sequence: CDR1 MNHEY, CDR2 SMNVEV (reference sequence). Written as DNA, the CDR3 is TGTGCCAGCAGTATAGCCGGGACAGGGGAGCGGGAGCTGTTTTTT. Translation: CASSIAGTGERELFF.

The CDR3 is CSGRFGGGEKLFF. CDR3 DNA sequence: TGCAGCGGGAGATTTGGGGGCGGTGAAAAACTGTTTTTT. The rearrangement joins TRBV29-1 to TRBJ1-4, with D possibly matching TRBD1 (6 bases). The CDR3 spans 13 residues. Germline V CDR1 and CDR2: SQVTM, ANQGSEA. V was shortened by 7 bases and J by 7 bases, with 16 bases between the two germline ends.

The chain combines TRBV28 with TRBJ2-7; TRBD2 agrees at 13 bases. Per germline, CDR1 MDHEN and CDR2 SYDVKM. This CDR3 spans 15 amino acids. V was pared by 7 bases and J by 3 bases, with 6 bases of the junction left unmatched. The CDR3 DNA sequence: TGTGCCAGCAACGGACTAGCGGGAGCCCTCTACGAGCAGTACTTC. Protein product: CASNGLAGALYEQYF. The full variable domain, its missing parts supplied by reference TRBV28 and TRBJ2-7, is DVKVTQSSRYLVKRTGEKVFLECVQDMDHENMFWYRQDPGLGLRLIYFSYDVKMKEKGDIPEGYSVSREKKERFSLILESASTNQTSMYLCASNGLAGALYEQYFGPGTRLTVT.

The gene calls are TRBV18 and TRBJ1-2, with D possibly matching TRBD1 (6 bases). CDR3 length: 15 residues. The germline V gene encodes CDR1 KGHSH and CDR2 LQKENI. The germline V and J ends were trimmed by 8 bases and 3 bases, with 19 bases remaining between them. The CDR3 DNA follows: TGTGCCAGCCTACATCTACAGGGTTTTGACTATGGCTACACCTTC. It encodes CASLHLQGFDYGYTF. Drawing the rest from reference TRBV18 and TRBJ1-2, the complete variable domain is NAGVMQNPRHLVRRRGQEARLRCSPMKGHSHVYWYRQLPEEGLKFMVYLQKENIIDESGMPKERFSAEFPKEGPSILRIQQVVRGDSAAYFCASLHLQGFDYGYTFGSGTRLTVV.

This clone is a singleton in its sample. The chain combines TRBV20-1 with TRBJ2-5, with TRBD2 matching 7 bases. After removal of 6 bases from V and 3 bases from J, the junction contained 1 base not matched to a gene. The CDR3 consists of 11 residues. Germline CDR1 and CDR2: DFQATT and SNEGSKA (reference sequence). This chain's CDR3 is CSAGTKETQYF. The CDR3, as DNA: TGCAGTGCCGGGACTAAAGAGACCCAGTACTTC.

The chain has TRBV27 and TRBJ2-7; the match to TRBD1 covers 11 bases. The CDR3 has 15 residues. V dropped 6 bases and J dropped 6; count of bases not matched to a gene: 10. In germline, CDR1 is MNHEY, CDR2 SMNVEV (reference sequence). CDR3: CASRIPGQGESEQYF. CDR3 DNA sequence: TGTGCCAGCAGGATACCGGGACAGGGGGAAAGCGAGCAGTACTTC.

The chain carries TRBV6-6 and TRBJ1-3; D is ambiguous. The CDR3 runs 13 residues. Germline CDR1 reads MNHNY; CDR2 reads SVGAGI (reference sequence). The germline V and J ends were trimmed by 7 bases and 1 base, with 8 bases remaining between them. The CDR3 here is CASTRGSGNTIYF. The DNA of the CDR3 is TGTGCCAGCACTCGGGGTTCTGGAAACACCATATATTTT.

The chain uses TRBV18 and TRBJ2-1; D is perhaps TRBD2 (5 bases). CDR1 and CDR2 (germline): KGHSH, LQKENI. This CDR3 is 14 amino acids long. Between the trimmed V and J ends, which lost 3 bases and 5 bases, there was a span of 11 bases. CDR3 sequence reads: CASSPPSRDNEQFF. The CDR3 coding sequence is TGTGCCAGCTCACCCCCGTCGAGGGACAATGAGCAGTTCTTC.

V and J are TRBV4-3 and TRBJ2-1, with unresolved D. Germline V lookup: CDR1 LGHNA, CDR2 YSLEER. V was trimmed by 1 base and J by 0 bases, leaving 13 bases between them. CDR3 size: 17 residues. CDR3 protein: CASSQAYRPSSYNEQFF. The CDR3 DNA sequence: TGCGCCAGCAGCCAAGCTTACAGACCAAGCTCCTACAATGAGCAGTTCTTC.

The chain has TRBV6-5 and TRBJ2-7; 8 nucleotides agree with TRBD2. Germline-derived CDR1 and CDR2 are MNHEY and SVGAGI. V lost 8 bases and J lost 0; bases outside the gene matches: 9. The CDR3 is made up of 15 amino acids. In DNA form, the CDR3 reads TGTGCCAGCCTCGAGGGACGGGGGGGCTCCTACGAGCAGTACTTC. Its protein product is CASLEGRGGSYEQYF.

V is TRBV4-1 and J is TRBJ2-7; TRBD2 agrees at 11 bases. Germline trimming cut 2 bases from V and 0 bases from J; bases unmatched to any gene: 6. CDR1 and CDR2 from the germline V gene are MGHRA and YSYEKL. The CDR3 consists of 17 residues. DNA for the CDR3: TGCGCCAGCAGCCAATCTAGCGGGGGGCACCTCTCCTACGAGCAGTACTTC. Residues: CASSQSSGGHLSYEQYF.

The chain couples TRBV4-2 to TRBJ2-7; a weak D match, TRBD2 (6 bases). With 0 bases removed from V and 6 bases from J, the gap between germline ends came to 18 bases. CDR1 is LGHNA, CDR2 YNFKEQ, per germline. The CDR3 runs 16 residues. DNA of the CDR3: TGTGCCAGCAGCCAAGAAACGCTAGCGTCTTCGCGCGAGCAGTACTTC. Translation: CASSQETLASSREQYF.

This clone appeared once. The V call is TRBV30, the J call TRBJ2-1, with a weak D call TRBD2 (5 bases). Trimming took 4 bases from V and 1 from J, leaving 11 bases between them. This CDR3 is 14 amino acids long. Germline lookup yields CDR1 GTSNPN and CDR2 SVGIG (reference sequence). CDR3 sequence (DNA): TGTGCCTGGACTCGGACTGCTTCCTACAATGAGCAGTTCTTC. It is translated as CAWTRTASYNEQFF.

This chain uses TRBV19 with TRBJ2-2, with D perhaps TRBD1 (6 bases). The CDR3 extends over 14 amino acids. CDR1 LNHDA and CDR2 SQIVND come from the germline V gene (reference sequence). V lost 3 bases to trimming and J lost 6 bases, with 11 bases between them. In DNA form, the CDR3 reads TGTGCCAGTAGTATCAACAGGGCTCCCGGGGAGCTGTTTTTT. Its protein product is CASSINRAPGELFF.

The V gene is TRBV4-1, the J gene TRBJ1-5; D might be TRBD1 (5 bases). The CDR3 has 16 residues. Germline V CDR1 and CDR2: MGHRA, YSYEKL. The V and J ends lost 0 bases and 2 bases respectively, with 11 bases between them. CDR3 residues: CASSQEPGMGNQPQHF. In nucleotides, the CDR3 is TGCGCCAGCAGCCAAGAGCCAGGGATGGGCAATCAGCCCCAGCATTTT.

J is TRBJ1-2 and V is TRBV5-1; TRBD1 agrees at 8 bases. Germline V CDR1 and CDR2: SGHRS, YFSETQ. Trimming took 4 bases from V and 8 from J; bases not matched to a gene: 19. The CDR3 runs 17 residues. The CDR3 DNA reads as TGCGCCAGCAGCCCAACGACAGGGGTTAATCCGGGTGCGGGCTACACCTTC. This translates into CASSPTTGVNPGAGYTF.

The V call is TRBV11-2, the J call TRBJ2-7; perhaps TRBD1 as D (6 bases). Trimming removed 5 bases from V and 0 bases from J, with 14 bases in between. CDR3 length: 15 residues. Germline CDR1 reads SGHAT; CDR2 reads FQNNGV. CDR3 coding DNA: TGTGCCAGCAGCCAACGACAGGTTAGCTCCTACGAGCAGTACTTC. It yields the protein CASSQRQVSSYEQYF.

This chain joins TRBV29-1 and TRBJ2-7, with D possibly being TRBD2 (7 bases). The CDR3 is made up of 15 amino acids. Trimming stripped 3 bases from V and 0 bases from J, with 15 bases between. Germline V CDR1 and CDR2: SQVTM, ANQGSEA. CDR3 region: CSVEGLGGASYEQYF. CDR3 nucleotide sequence: TGCAGCGTTGAGGGTTTGGGGGGGGCCTCCTACGAGCAGTACTTC.